Detailed here is one T cell receptor beta chain. The authors' processing: Using reference gene primer amplification, nucleated cell counts were estimated. Some clones are missing from TCRdb's copy, which holds only in-frame ones; the method was immunoSEQ multiplex PCR. V, J and clone size derive from that table, while D and trimming were established from the DNA sequence. This repertoire shows hundreds of thousands of clones, roughly nine tenths found once; its top ten account for over 0.75%. The sample comes from a study of blood T cell repertoires in COVID-19. The V and J ends lost 6 bases and 6 bases respectively, with 13 bases between them. The CDR3 has 13 residues. Germline V gene lookup returns CDR1 PRHDT and CDR2 FYEKMQ (reference sequence).

V and J are TRBV13 and TRBJ2-3, with a possible D match to TRBD1 (7 bases). The sample consisted of peripheral blood. The TCR was taken from a man in his fifties or sixties with COVID-19, enrolled during active disease. The CDR3, as DNA: TGTGCCAGCAGTCCAGGGGGACTCGATACGCAGTATTTT. Amino acid sequence: CASSPGGLDTQYF.